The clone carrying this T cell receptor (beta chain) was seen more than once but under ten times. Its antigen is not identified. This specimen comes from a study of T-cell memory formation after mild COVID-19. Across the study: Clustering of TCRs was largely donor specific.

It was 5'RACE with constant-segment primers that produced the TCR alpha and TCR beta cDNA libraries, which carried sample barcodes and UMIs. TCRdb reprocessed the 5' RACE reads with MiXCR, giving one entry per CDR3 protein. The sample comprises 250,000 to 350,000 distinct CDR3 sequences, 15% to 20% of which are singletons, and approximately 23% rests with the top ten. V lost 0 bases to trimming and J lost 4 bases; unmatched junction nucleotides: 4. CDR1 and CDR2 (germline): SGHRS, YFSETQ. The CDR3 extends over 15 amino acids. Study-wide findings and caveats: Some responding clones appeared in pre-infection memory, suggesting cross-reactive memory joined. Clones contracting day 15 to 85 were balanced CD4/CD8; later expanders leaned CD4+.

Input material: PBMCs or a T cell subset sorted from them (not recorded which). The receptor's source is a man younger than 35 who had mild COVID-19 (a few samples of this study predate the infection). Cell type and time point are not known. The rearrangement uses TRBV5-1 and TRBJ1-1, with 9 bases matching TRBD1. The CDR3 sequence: CASSLAGTGSTEAFF. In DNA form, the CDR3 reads TGCGCCAGCAGCTTGGCCGGGACAGGGAGCACTGAAGCTTTCTTT. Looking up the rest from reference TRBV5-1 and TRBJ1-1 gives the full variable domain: KAGVTQTPRYLIKTRGQQVTLSCSPISGHRSVSWYQQTPGQGLQFLFEYFSETQRNKGNFPGRFSGRQFSNSRSEMNVSTLELGDSALYLCASSLAGTGSTEAFFGQGTRLTVV.